The source of this T cell receptor (beta chain) is a study of blood T cell repertoires in COVID-19. Whole-study context: Material from acute and convalescent COVID-19 was sourced from the United States, Italy and Spain. The analysed material was cDNA or gDNA that came from T cells, B-cell-depleted T cells, or PBMCs.

As for this clone: The junction differs from germline at one of its ends, possibly a read error.

The CDR3 has 10 amino acids. Germline V gene data show CDR1 as SQVTM and CDR2 as ANQGSEA. Original data processing: Estimation of nucleated cell counts was performed using reference gene primer amplification. The repertoire was sequenced with immunoSEQ multiplex PCR; TCRdb's copy has only in-frame clones and lacks some. Clonal size and the V and J genes are those of that table, whereas D and trimming came from the DNA. The table lists 80,000 to 95,000 clones, over 70% of them singletons. This sequence originates from a woman between 45 and 65 years old with acute or convalescent COVID-19. The sequenced sample was peripheral blood. This chain uses TRBV29-1 with TRBJ1-2, with D tentatively TRBD1 (6 bases). The CDR3 spells CSVGQAQGIF. The CDR3 bases are TGCAGCGTTGGTCAAGCCCAGGGGATCTTC.